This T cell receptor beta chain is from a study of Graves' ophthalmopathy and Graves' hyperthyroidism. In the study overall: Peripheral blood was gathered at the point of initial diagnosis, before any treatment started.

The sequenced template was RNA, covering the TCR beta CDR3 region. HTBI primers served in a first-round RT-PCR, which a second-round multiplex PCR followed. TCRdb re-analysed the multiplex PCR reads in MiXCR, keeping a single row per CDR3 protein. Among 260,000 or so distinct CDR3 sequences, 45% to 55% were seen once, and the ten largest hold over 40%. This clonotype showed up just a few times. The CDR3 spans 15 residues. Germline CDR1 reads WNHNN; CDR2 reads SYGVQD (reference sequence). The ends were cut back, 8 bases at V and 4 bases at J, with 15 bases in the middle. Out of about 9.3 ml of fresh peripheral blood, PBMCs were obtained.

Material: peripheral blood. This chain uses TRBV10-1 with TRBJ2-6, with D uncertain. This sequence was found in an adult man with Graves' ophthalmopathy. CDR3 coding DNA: TGCGCCAGCCCCAGGCCGGTGGAGGGGGCCAACGTCCTGACTTTC. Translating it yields CASPRPVEGANVLTF.